The rows below give T cell receptor beta chains drawn from one sample of a study of blood T cell repertoires in COVID-19. Assay used: immunoSEQ multiplex PCR; TCRdb lists only in-frame clones, some missing. The sample holds some 320,000 clones; approximately 88% are singletons and the top ten take approximately 7%. The specimen sequenced was peripheral blood. The receptor set was obtained from a woman in her twenties or thirties who had recovered from COVID-19. The CDR3 runs from the conserved cysteine through the conserved F or W. Fields, in order: J gene, D gene, V gene, clone size, CDR3 DNA, CDR3 protein. A D gene is named only where the DNA matches it firmly. Size tells how often a clone was seen (once, few, many) or the class of an expanded clone, and some rows leave it out.

J gene: TRBJ1-4; D gene: -; V gene: TRBV4-1; clone size: -; CDR3 DNA: TGCGCCAGCAGCCAAGATAGGGCCAGGGGCCATCAAAAACTGTTTTTT; CDR3 protein: CASSQDRARGHQKLFF
J gene: TRBJ1-4; D gene: -; V gene: TRBV28; clone size: -; CDR3 DNA: TGTGCCAGCAGTTTTGGCTGGGGCCTAGCAACTAATGAAAAACTGTTTTTT; CDR3 protein: CASSFGWGLATNEKLFF
J gene: TRBJ2-2; D gene: -; V gene: TRBV19; clone size: -; CDR3 DNA: -; CDR3 protein: CASTSDRELPGELFF
J gene: TRBJ2-7; D gene: -; V gene: TRBV5-1; clone size: few; CDR3 DNA: TGCGCCAGCAGCGCAGGGTTCGAGCAGTACTTC; CDR3 protein: CASSAGFEQYF
J gene: TRBJ2-5; D gene: -; V gene: TRBV7-8; clone size: -; CDR3 DNA: TGTGCCAGCAGCTTAGATGGCCGGAGGGAGACCCAGTACTTC; CDR3 protein: CASSLDGRRETQYF
J gene: TRBJ1-5; D gene: -; V gene: TRBV29-1; clone size: -; CDR3 DNA: TGCAGCGTTGACTCCGGGAGGGATCAGCCCCAGCATTTT; CDR3 protein: CSVDSGRDQPQHF
J gene: TRBJ1-1; D gene: TRBD1; V gene: TRBV7-9; clone size: -; CDR3 DNA: TGTGCCAGCAGCCCACAGGGGGCGGGCACTGAAGCTTTCTTT; CDR3 protein: CASSPQGAGTEAFF
J gene: TRBJ2-1; D gene: TRBD2; V gene: TRBV10-3; clone size: -; CDR3 DNA: TGTGCCATCAGTGATGGGGTAGCGGGGATGAGCTCCTACAATGAGCAGTTCTTC; CDR3 protein: CAISDGVAGMSSYNEQFF
J gene: TRBJ2-7; D gene: TRBD2; V gene: TRBV5-1; clone size: -; CDR3 DNA: TGCGCCAGCAGTGGGACTACCTACGAGCAGTACTTC; CDR3 protein: CASSGTTYEQYF
J gene: TRBJ1-1; D gene: -; V gene: TRBV5-4; clone size: many; CDR3 DNA: TGTGCCAGCAGCTTTAACCGACAGAGCTGGGACACTGAAGCTTTCTTT; CDR3 protein: CASSFNRQSWDTEAFF
J gene: TRBJ2-5; D gene: TRBD2; V gene: TRBV4-2; clone size: once; CDR3 DNA: TGTGCCAGCAGTTCTAGCGGGGATTTGGAGACCCAGTACTTC; CDR3 protein: CASSSSGDLETQYF
J gene: TRBJ1-2; D gene: -; V gene: TRBV6-5; clone size: -; CDR3 DNA: TGTGCCAGCAGTTACTCCAGGACAGTCTATGGCTACACCTTC; CDR3 protein: CASSYSRTVYGYTF
J gene: TRBJ1-4; D gene: -; V gene: TRBV5-1; clone size: -; CDR3 DNA: TGCGCCAGCAGCTTAACAGGGTCCACTAATGAAAAACTGTTTTTT; CDR3 protein: CASSLTGSTNEKLFF
J gene: TRBJ1-2; D gene: -; V gene: TRBV5-6; clone size: -; CDR3 DNA: TGTGCCAGCAGCTTGAGAAGTACTTTAGACTATGGCTACACCTTC; CDR3 protein: CASSLRSTLDYGYTF
J gene: TRBJ1-3; D gene: -; V gene: TRBV12-3/TRBV12-4; clone size: -; CDR3 DNA: TGTGCCAGCAGCCCTGGGACAGGAAACACCATATATTTT; CDR3 protein: CASSPGTGNTIYF
J gene: TRBJ2-7; D gene: -; V gene: TRBV5-4; clone size: -; CDR3 DNA: TGTGCCAGCAGCTTGGGTGCAGGGGACGAGCAGTACTTC; CDR3 protein: CASSLGAGDEQYF
J gene: TRBJ1-2; D gene: -; V gene: TRBV7-9; clone size: -; CDR3 DNA: TGTGCCAGCAGCCCCGGAGCAGACTCCTATGGCTACACCTTC; CDR3 protein: CASSPGADSYGYTF
J gene: TRBJ1-4; D gene: -; V gene: TRBV7-9; clone size: -; CDR3 DNA: TGTGCCAGCAGCTCCAGGAAGGAAAAACTGTTTTTT; CDR3 protein: CASSSRKEKLFF
J gene: TRBJ2-7; D gene: TRBD1; V gene: TRBV29-1; clone size: -; CDR3 DNA: TGCAGCGTAGAACCCTTCCCAGGGGGCGAGCAGTACTTC; CDR3 protein: CSVEPFPGGEQYF
J gene: TRBJ2-7; D gene: -; V gene: TRBV4-1; clone size: -; CDR3 DNA: TGCGCCAGCAGCCAAGATCCAGGTTCCTTCTCCTACGAGCAGTACTTC; CDR3 protein: CASSQDPGSFSYEQYF
J gene: TRBJ2-3; D gene: TRBD1; V gene: TRBV24-1; clone size: -; CDR3 DNA: TGTGCCACCAGTGACCCACTGGACAGGGTTCGAGGTGCAGATACGCAGTATTTT; CDR3 protein: CATSDPLDRVRGADTQYF
J gene: TRBJ2-1; D gene: -; V gene: TRBV28; clone size: -; CDR3 DNA: TGTGCCAGCATGTATTACAATGAGCAGTTCTTC; CDR3 protein: CASMYYNEQFF
J gene: TRBJ2-2; D gene: -; V gene: TRBV7-6; clone size: few; CDR3 DNA: TGTGCCAGCAGCGCAGCCGGCGGGGCCGGGGAGCTGTTTTTT; CDR3 protein: CASSAAGGAGELFF
J gene: TRBJ1-4; D gene: TRBD1; V gene: TRBV24-1; clone size: -; CDR3 DNA: TGTGCCACCAGTGATGCCCCGGGACAGGGCGCGACTAATGAAAAACTGTTTTTT; CDR3 protein: CATSDAPGQGATNEKLFF
J gene: TRBJ2-1; D gene: TRBD2; V gene: TRBV5-1; clone size: once; CDR3 DNA: TGCGCCAGCAGCTTGATAGCGGGGGACAATGAGCAGTTCTTC; CDR3 protein: CASSLIAGDNEQFF
J gene: TRBJ1-1; D gene: TRBD1; V gene: TRBV12-5; clone size: -; CDR3 DNA: TGTGCTAGTGGCTCCACAGGGGCTTATATGAACACTGAAGCTTTCTTT; CDR3 protein: CASGSTGAYMNTEAFF
J gene: TRBJ2-7; D gene: TRBD1; V gene: TRBV10-3; clone size: -; CDR3 DNA: TGTGCCATCAGCACCCCGGGACAGGGAACCTACGAGCAGTACTTC; CDR3 protein: CAISTPGQGTYEQYF
J gene: TRBJ1-6; D gene: -; V gene: TRBV24-1; clone size: once; CDR3 DNA: TGTGCCACCAGTGATCCTTCAACAGGGACCCTCCACTTT; CDR3 protein: CATSDPSTGTLHF
J gene: TRBJ1-3; D gene: -; V gene: TRBV4-3; clone size: -; CDR3 DNA: TGCGCCAGCAGCCAAGAGGAGGGAAACACCATATATTTT; CDR3 protein: CASSQEEGNTIYF
J gene: TRBJ2-5; D gene: TRBD1; V gene: TRBV19; clone size: -; CDR3 DNA: TGTGCCAGTAGTAAGACAGGGGAGACCCAGTACTTC; CDR3 protein: CASSKTGETQYF
J gene: TRBJ2-5; D gene: -; V gene: TRBV7-3; clone size: -; CDR3 DNA: TGTGCCAGCAGCGCCGAAGGGGTCCAAGAGACCCAGTACTTC; CDR3 protein: CASSAEGVQETQYF
J gene: TRBJ2-7; D gene: TRBD2; V gene: TRBV4-1; clone size: -; CDR3 DNA: TGCGCCAGCAGCCGAGCCCCCAGCGGGGTGGAGGACGAGCAGTACTTC; CDR3 protein: CASSRAPSGVEDEQYF
J gene: TRBJ2-5; D gene: -; V gene: TRBV7-8; clone size: -; CDR3 DNA: TGTGCCAGCAGCTTATTCGGGGGACGCGCACAAGAGACCCAGTACTTC; CDR3 protein: CASSLFGGRAQETQYF
J gene: TRBJ1-1; D gene: -; V gene: TRBV10-3; clone size: once; CDR3 DNA: TGTGCCATCAGTGTACAGGGCGGTTCGGGAGCTTTCTTT; CDR3 protein: CAISVQGGSGAFF
J gene: TRBJ2-5; D gene: -; V gene: TRBV20-1; clone size: once; CDR3 DNA: TGCAGTGCTAGTGGGCAGACCCAGTACTTC; CDR3 protein: CSASGQTQYF
J gene: TRBJ2-7; D gene: TRBD2; V gene: TRBV7-2; clone size: -; CDR3 DNA: TGTGCCAGCCGCATAGCGGGGGCAACTCGAAACGAGCAGTACTTC; CDR3 protein: CASRIAGATRNEQYF
J gene: TRBJ2-6; D gene: -; V gene: TRBV24-1; clone size: -; CDR3 DNA: TGTGCCACCAGTGATTCCCCTCGTTCTGGGGCCAACGTCCTGACTTTC; CDR3 protein: CATSDSPRSGANVLTF
J gene: TRBJ1-2; D gene: -; V gene: TRBV27; clone size: -; CDR3 DNA: TGTGCCAGCAGTTCCATCGGGACACCCTACACCTTC; CDR3 protein: CASSSIGTPYTF
J gene: TRBJ1-2; D gene: -; V gene: TRBV21-1; clone size: -; CDR3 DNA: TGTGCCAGCAGCAAAGACTTTACGCGGCGGGTGTACCACACCTTC; CDR3 protein: CASSKDFTRRVYHTF
J gene: TRBJ1-5; D gene: TRBD1; V gene: TRBV28; clone size: -; CDR3 DNA: TGTGCCAGCATCGAGCAGGGGGGTCAGCCCCAGCATTTT; CDR3 protein: CASIEQGGQPQHF
J gene: TRBJ2-7; D gene: -; V gene: TRBV14; clone size: -; CDR3 DNA: TGTGCCAGCAGCCAAGAGTCAGGGATTGCCTACGAGCAGTACTTC; CDR3 protein: CASSQESGIAYEQYF
J gene: TRBJ2-5; D gene: -; V gene: TRBV2; clone size: -; CDR3 DNA: TGTGCCAGCAGTGAGGCAGGGGCGTTGGAGACCCAGTACTTC; CDR3 protein: CASSEAGALETQYF
J gene: TRBJ1-5; D gene: TRBD1; V gene: TRBV19; clone size: -; CDR3 DNA: TGTGCCAGTAGTATCGCCCAGGGGGCCCAGCATTTT; CDR3 protein: CASSIAQGAQHF
J gene: TRBJ2-7; D gene: TRBD1; V gene: TRBV7-2; clone size: -; CDR3 DNA: TGTGCCAGCAGCTTATATCAGGGGCAGGGGGCTTACGAGCAGTACTTC; CDR3 protein: CASSLYQGQGAYEQYF
J gene: TRBJ1-1; D gene: -; V gene: TRBV4-3; clone size: -; CDR3 DNA: TGCGCCAGCAGCCCCGGGCCAACGGGGATTGAAGCTTTCTTT; CDR3 protein: CASSPGPTGIEAFF
J gene: TRBJ2-7; D gene: TRBD1; V gene: TRBV19; clone size: once; CDR3 DNA: TGTGCCAGTAGTATGGGACAGGGGTTCAACGAGCAGTACTTC; CDR3 protein: CASSMGQGFNEQYF
J gene: TRBJ1-1; D gene: -; V gene: TRBV6-5; clone size: few; CDR3 DNA: TGTGCCAGCAGTTATAGGGGAGGTACTGAAGCTTTCTTT; CDR3 protein: CASSYRGGTEAFF
J gene: TRBJ2-1; D gene: -; V gene: TRBV13; clone size: -; CDR3 DNA: TGTGCCAGCAGCTTACGAATCATGGGCGGGCGATTGAATGAGCAGTTCTTC; CDR3 protein: CASSLRIMGGRLNEQFF
J gene: TRBJ2-1; D gene: -; V gene: TRBV24-1; clone size: -; CDR3 DNA: TGTGCCACCAGTGGGGGGCCTGAGCAGTTCTTC; CDR3 protein: CATSGGPEQFF
J gene: TRBJ1-5; D gene: -; V gene: TRBV15; clone size: few; CDR3 DNA: TGTGCCACCACTAGGGGGAATCAGCCCCAGCATTTT; CDR3 protein: CATTRGNQPQHF
J gene: TRBJ2-2; D gene: -; V gene: TRBV5-1; clone size: -; CDR3 DNA: TGCGCCAGCAGCTTGGTGGGCAGTTCGAACACCGGGGAGCTGTTTTTT; CDR3 protein: CASSLVGSSNTGELFF
J gene: TRBJ1-1; D gene: -; V gene: TRBV18; clone size: -; CDR3 DNA: TGTGCCAGCTCACCAGGGGCTTCTGACACTGAAGCTTTCTTT; CDR3 protein: CASSPGASDTEAFF
J gene: TRBJ2-1; D gene: -; V gene: TRBV5-1; clone size: -; CDR3 DNA: TGCGCCAGCAGCTTGGCGAGATCCAACAATGAGCAGTTCTTC; CDR3 protein: CASSLARSNNEQFF
J gene: TRBJ2-3; D gene: -; V gene: TRBV14; clone size: few; CDR3 DNA: TGTGCCAGCAGCCGTCTTCGGGGGACCACAGATACGCAGTATTTT; CDR3 protein: CASSRLRGTTDTQYF
J gene: TRBJ1-3; D gene: TRBD1; V gene: TRBV28; clone size: few; CDR3 DNA: TGTGCCAGCAGCCATCCCCTGGCAGGGGGCGATTTGGTTGGGTCTGGAAACACCATATATTTT; CDR3 protein: CASSHPLAGGDLVGSGNTIYF
J gene: TRBJ1-1; D gene: -; V gene: TRBV3-1/TRBV3-2; clone size: once; CDR3 DNA: TGTGCCAGCAGCCAAGTCACCGCAGGGTACCGGAACACTGAAGCTTTCTTT; CDR3 protein: CASSQVTAGYRNTEAFF
J gene: TRBJ2-5; D gene: -; V gene: TRBV6-2/TRBV6-3; clone size: -; CDR3 DNA: TGTGCCAGCAGTTACGGGGCCGGACGGTTCCAAGAGACCCAGTACTTC; CDR3 protein: CASSYGAGRFQETQYF